These 8 T cell receptor beta chains were sequenced from one sample in a study of shared clonotypes between healthy human individuals. The data were produced by immunoSEQ multiplex PCR, yet TCRdb's version contains in-frame clones alone and is incomplete. The data hold roughly 650,000 clones, with approximately 97% observed a single time. The specimen sequenced was naive CD4+ T cells sorted from blood. Subset noted: CD45RA+ positively selected. The source of these receptors is a woman between 25 and 40 years old in good health.

The chain recombines TRBV7-9 with TRBJ1-2, with 9 nucleotides matching TRBD1. Unmatched junction bases numbered 14, after V lost 5 bases and J lost 4 bases. The CDR3 extends over 17 amino acids. The germline gives CDR1 SEHNR, CDR2 FQNEAQ (reference sequence). CDR3 loop: CASSPQRDRVPFYGYTF. CDR3 DNA: TGTGCCAGCAGCCCTCAACGGGACAGGGTTCCATTCTATGGCTACACCTTC. Combining the CDR3 with reference TRBV7-9 and TRBJ1-2 gives the whole variable domain DTGVSQNPRHKITKRGQNVTFRCDPISEHNRLYWYRQTLGQGPEFLTYFQNEAQLEKSRLLSDRFSAERPKGSFSTLEIQRTEQGDSAMYLCASSPQRDRVPFYGYTFGSGTRLTVV.

V gene TRBV4-2 combines with J gene TRBJ1-3, with D possibly TRBD1 on 5 matching bases. The germline V gene encodes CDR1 LGHNA and CDR2 YNFKEQ. The CDR3 totals 16 residues. The ends were cut back, 0 bases at V and 3 bases at J, with 12 bases in the middle. The CDR3 loop is CASSQEEGRGGNTIYF. DNA for the CDR3: TGTGCCAGCAGCCAAGAGGAGGGGAGGGGTGGAAACACCATATATTTT.

The chain recombines TRBV5-1 with TRBJ2-1; TRBD2 agrees at 9 bases. Germline-derived CDR1 and CDR2 are SGHRS and YFSETQ. The length of the CDR3 is 16 residues. V gave up 0 bases and J gave up 4 bases; unmatched junction bases: 5. The CDR3: CASSLVPSGEYNEQFF. CDR3 sequence (DNA): TGCGCCAGCAGCTTGGTTCCTAGCGGGGAATACAATGAGCAGTTCTTC.

In DNA, the CDR3 is TGCGCCAGCAGCTTGGTATTAGGGGAGACCCAGTACTTC. It codes for CASSLVLGETQYF. The chain uses TRBV5-1 and TRBJ2-5; D ambiguous. Trimming left V 0 bases short and J 5 bases short, with 8 bases between. Germline V gene sequence: CDR1 SGHRS, CDR2 YFSETQ. The CDR3 loop spans 13 amino acids.

The CDR3 DNA sequence: TGTGCCAGCTCACCAAGAGTTCCGGCAGATAATGAAAAACTGTTTTTT. It codes for CASSPRVPADNEKLFF. V is TRBV18 and J is TRBJ1-4; D is unclear. Trimming shortened V by 2 bases and J by 4 bases, and 14 bases separated the two germline ends. From germline, CDR1 is KGHSH and CDR2 LQKENI. CDR3 length equals 16 residues.

The chain employs TRBV7-8 and TRBJ2-2; the D is unclear. Deletions cut 6 bases from V and 2 bases from J, with 10 bases between. Germline CDR1 reads SGHVS; CDR2 reads FQNEAQ. The CDR3 runs to 14 residues. The CDR3 here is CASSRGPNTGELFF. The CDR3, as DNA: TGTGCCAGCAGTAGAGGACCTAACACCGGGGAGCTGTTTTTT.

This chain joins TRBV6-5 and TRBJ2-7; either TRBD1 or TRBD2 may supply D (7 bases each). Germline V gives CDR1 MNHEY, CDR2 SVGAGI. Trimming took 5 bases from V and 5 from J, leaving 16 bases between them. CDR3 length: 14 amino acids. The CDR3 DNA follows: TGTGCCAGCAGTCAGGACAGGCGGGGGCACGAGCAGTACTTC. Translated: CASSQDRRGHEQYF.

The rearrangement uses TRBV29-1 and TRBJ2-7; 9 nucleotides line up with TRBD2. V lost 4 bases to trimming and J lost 3 bases; unmatched junction nucleotides: 10. CDR1 and CDR2 (germline): SQVTM, ANQGSEA. This CDR3 contains 15 residues. CDR3 sequence (DNA): TGCAGCGTTGCGCGGGAGGGGCCAGGGCGCTACGAGCAGTACTTC. Residues: CSVAREGPGRYEQYF.